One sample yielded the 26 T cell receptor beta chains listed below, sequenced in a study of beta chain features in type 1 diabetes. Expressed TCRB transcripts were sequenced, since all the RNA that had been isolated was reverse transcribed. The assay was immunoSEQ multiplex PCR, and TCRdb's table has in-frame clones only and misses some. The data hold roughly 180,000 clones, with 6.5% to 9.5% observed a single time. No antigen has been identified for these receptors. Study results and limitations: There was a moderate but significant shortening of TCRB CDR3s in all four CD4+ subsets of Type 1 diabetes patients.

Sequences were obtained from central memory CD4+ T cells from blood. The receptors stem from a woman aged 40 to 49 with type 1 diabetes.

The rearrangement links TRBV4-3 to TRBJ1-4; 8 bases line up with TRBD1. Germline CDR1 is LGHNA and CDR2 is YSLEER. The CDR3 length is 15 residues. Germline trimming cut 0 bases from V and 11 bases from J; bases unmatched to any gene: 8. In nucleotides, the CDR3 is TGCGCCAGCAGCCAAGATCCCCAGGGGGCGACTAAACTGTTTTTT. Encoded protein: CASSQDPQGATKLFF.

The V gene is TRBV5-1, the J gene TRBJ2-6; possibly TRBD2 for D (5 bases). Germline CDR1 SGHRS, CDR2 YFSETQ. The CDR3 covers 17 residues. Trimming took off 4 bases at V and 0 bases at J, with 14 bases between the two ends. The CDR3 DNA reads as TGCGCCAGCAGCCTGCAGAGGGTCCTCTCTGGGGCCAACGTCCTGACTTTC. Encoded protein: CASSLQRVLSGANVLTF.

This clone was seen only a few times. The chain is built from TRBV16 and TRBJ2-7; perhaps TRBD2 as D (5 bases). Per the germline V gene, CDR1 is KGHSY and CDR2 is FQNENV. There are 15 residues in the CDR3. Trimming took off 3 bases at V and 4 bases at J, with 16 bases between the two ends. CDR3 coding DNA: TGTGCCAGCAGCCAGACGGAGGCCTTTGGGTACGAGCAGTACTTC. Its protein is CASSQTEAFGYEQYF.

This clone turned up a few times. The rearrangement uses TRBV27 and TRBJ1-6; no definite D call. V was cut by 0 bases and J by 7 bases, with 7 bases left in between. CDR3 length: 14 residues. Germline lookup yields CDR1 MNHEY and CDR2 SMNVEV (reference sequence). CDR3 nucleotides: TGTGCCAGCAGTTTATCGATCCGGAATTCACCCCTCCACTTT. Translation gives CASSLSIRNSPLHF.

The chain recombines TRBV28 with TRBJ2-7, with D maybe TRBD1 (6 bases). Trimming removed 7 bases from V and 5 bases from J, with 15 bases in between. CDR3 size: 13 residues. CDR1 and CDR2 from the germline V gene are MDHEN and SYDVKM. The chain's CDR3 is CASTSPGAHEQYF. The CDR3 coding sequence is TGTGCCAGCACCTCCCCAGGGGCTCACGAGCAGTACTTC.

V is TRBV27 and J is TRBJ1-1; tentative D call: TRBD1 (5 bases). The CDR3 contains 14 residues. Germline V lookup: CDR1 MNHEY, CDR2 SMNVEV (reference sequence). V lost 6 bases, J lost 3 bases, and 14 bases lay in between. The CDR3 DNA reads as TGTGCCAGCAGCCCCGGGGGACTGGACACTGAAGCTTTCTTT. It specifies CASSPGGLDTEAFF.

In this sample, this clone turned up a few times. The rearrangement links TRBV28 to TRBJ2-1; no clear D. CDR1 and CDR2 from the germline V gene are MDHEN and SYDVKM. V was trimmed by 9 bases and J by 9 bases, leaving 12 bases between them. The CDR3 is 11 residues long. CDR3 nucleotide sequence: TGTGCCAGTCATAGCCCTCGTGAGCAGTTCTTC. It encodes CASHSPREQFF.

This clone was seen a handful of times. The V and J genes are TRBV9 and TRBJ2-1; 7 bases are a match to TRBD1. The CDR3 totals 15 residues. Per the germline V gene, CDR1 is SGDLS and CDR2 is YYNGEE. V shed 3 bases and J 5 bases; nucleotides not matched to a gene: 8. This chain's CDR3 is CASSETGTLHNEQFF. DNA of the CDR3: TGTGCCAGCAGCGAGACAGGGACCCTACACAATGAGCAGTTCTTC.

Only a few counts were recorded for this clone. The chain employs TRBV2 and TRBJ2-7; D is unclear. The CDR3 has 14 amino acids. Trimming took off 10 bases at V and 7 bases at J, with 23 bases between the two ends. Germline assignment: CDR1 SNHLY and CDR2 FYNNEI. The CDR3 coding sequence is TGTGCCACTTCCCCCGGGTACCGGGTAGTTGAGCAGTACTTC. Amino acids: CATSPGYRVVEQYF.

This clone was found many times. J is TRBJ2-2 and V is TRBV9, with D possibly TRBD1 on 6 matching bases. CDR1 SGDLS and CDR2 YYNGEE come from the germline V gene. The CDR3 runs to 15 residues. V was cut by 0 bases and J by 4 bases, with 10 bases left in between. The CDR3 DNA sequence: TGTGCCAGCAGCGTAGAGCAGGGGAGCACCGGGGAGCTGTTTTTT. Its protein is CASSVEQGSTGELFF.

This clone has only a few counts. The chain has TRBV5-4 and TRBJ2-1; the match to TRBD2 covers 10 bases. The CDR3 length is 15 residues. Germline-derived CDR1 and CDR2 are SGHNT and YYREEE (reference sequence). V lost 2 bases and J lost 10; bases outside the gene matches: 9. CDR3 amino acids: CASSFFSGGAPEQFF. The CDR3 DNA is TGTGCCAGCAGCTTCTTCAGCGGGGGGGCCCCGGAGCAGTTCTTC.

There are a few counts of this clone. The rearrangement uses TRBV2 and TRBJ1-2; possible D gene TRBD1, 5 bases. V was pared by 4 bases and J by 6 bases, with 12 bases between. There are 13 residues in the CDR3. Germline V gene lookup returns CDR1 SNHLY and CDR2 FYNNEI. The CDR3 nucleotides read TGTGCCAGCAGTGGGGGGGGATCTAATGGCTACACCTTC. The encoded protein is CASSGGGSNGYTF.

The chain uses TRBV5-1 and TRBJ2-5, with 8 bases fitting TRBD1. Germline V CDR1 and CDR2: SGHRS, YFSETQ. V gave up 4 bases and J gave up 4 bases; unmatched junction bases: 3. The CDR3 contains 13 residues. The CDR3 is CASSTGTGETQYF. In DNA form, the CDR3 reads TGCGCCAGCAGCACGGGGACAGGAGAGACCCAGTACTTC.

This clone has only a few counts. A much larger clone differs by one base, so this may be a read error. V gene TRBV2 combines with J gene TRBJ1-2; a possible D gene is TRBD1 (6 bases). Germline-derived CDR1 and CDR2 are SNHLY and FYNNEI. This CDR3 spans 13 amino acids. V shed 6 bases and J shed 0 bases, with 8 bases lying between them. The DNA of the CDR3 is TGTGCCAGCAGCCGGACAGCTAACTATGGCTACACCTTC. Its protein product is CASSRTANYGYTF.

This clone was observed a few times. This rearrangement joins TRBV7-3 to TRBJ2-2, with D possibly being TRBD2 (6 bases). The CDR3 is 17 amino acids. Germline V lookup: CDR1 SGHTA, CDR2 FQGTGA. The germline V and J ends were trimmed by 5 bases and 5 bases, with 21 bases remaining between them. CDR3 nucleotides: TGTGCCAGCAGCCCAAACGGAGGGGCGCGTATGACCGGGGAGCTGTTTTTT. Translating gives CASSPNGGARMTGELFF.

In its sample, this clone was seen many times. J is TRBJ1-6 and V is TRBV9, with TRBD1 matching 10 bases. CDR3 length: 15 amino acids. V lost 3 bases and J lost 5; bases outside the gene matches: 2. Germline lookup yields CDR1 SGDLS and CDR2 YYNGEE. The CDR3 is CASSDGQGDNSPLHF. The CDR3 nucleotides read TGTGCCAGCAGCGACGGACAGGGGGATAATTCACCCCTCCACTTT.

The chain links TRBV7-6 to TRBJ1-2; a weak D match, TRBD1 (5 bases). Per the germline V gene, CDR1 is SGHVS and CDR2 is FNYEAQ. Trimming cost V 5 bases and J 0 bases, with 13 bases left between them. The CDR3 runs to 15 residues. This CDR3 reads CASSPDSGANYGYTF. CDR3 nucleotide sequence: TGTGCCAGCAGCCCCGACAGTGGAGCTAACTATGGCTACACCTTC.

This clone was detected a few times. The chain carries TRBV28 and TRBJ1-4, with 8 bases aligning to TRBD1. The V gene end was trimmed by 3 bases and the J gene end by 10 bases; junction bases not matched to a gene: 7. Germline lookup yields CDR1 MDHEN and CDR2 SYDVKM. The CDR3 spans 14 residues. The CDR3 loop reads CASSLDRAKAKLFF. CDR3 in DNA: TGTGCCAGCAGTTTGGACAGGGCAAAAGCAAAACTGTTTTTT.

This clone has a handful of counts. In DNA form, the CDR3 reads TGCAGCCTCGCCGAAGGCCAGCCGGGAGAGACCCAGTACTTC. This sequence encodes CSLAEGQPGETQYF. The rearrangement joins TRBV29-1 to TRBJ2-5; D uncertain. CDR3 length: 14 amino acids. Trimming removed 8 bases at V and 4 bases at J, with 20 bases between. Germline values: CDR1 SQVTM, CDR2 ANQGSEA.

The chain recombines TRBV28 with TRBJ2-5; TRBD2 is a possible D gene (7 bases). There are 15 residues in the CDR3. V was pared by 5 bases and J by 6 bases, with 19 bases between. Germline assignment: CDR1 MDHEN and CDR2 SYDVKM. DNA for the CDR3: TGTGCCAGCAGTCCGGGGGGCGGGACGATGAAGACCCAGTACTTC. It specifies CASSPGGGTMKTQYF.

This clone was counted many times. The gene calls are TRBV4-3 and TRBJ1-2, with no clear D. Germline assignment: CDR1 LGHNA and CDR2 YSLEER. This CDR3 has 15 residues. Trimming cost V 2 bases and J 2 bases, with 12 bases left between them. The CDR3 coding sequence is TGCGCCAGCAGCCAATTCGGTGGAGGGAACTATGGCTACACCTTC. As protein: CASSQFGGGNYGYTF.

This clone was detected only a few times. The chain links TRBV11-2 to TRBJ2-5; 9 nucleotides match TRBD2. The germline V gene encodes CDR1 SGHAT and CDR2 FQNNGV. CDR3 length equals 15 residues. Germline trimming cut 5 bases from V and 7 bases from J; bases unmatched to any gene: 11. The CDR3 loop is CASSPLRTSERTQYF. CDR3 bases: TGTGCCAGCAGCCCTCTCAGGACTAGCGAGAGGACCCAGTACTTC.

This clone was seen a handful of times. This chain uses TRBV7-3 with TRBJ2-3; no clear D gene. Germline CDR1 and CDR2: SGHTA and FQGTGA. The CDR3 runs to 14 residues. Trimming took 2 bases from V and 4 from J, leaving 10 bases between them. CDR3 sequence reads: CASSLGYGADTQYF. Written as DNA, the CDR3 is TGTGCCAGCAGCTTAGGATATGGAGCAGATACGCAGTATTTT. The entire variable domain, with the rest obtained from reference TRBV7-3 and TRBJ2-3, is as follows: GAGVSQTPSNKVTEKGKYVELRCDPISGHTALYWYRQSLGQGPEFLIYFQGTGAADDSGLPNDRFFAVRPEGSVSTLKIQRTERGDSAVYLCASSLGYGADTQYFGPGTRLTVL.

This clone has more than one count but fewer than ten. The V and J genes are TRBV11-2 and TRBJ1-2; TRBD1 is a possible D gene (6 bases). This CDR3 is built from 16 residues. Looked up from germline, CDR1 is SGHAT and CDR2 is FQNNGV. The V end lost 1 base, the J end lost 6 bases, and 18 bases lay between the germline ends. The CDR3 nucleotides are TGTGCCAGCAGCTTAGTCGGGGGGCAAGAGAAAAATGGCTACACCTTC. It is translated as CASSLVGGQEKNGYTF.

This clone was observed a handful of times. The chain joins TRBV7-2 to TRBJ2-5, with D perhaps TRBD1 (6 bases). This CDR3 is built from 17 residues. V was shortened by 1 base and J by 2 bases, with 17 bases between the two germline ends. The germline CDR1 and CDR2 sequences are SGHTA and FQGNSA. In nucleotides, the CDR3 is TGTGCCAGCAGCTTAGTTGCCCTGGACAGCCCTCAAGAGACCCAGTACTTC. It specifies CASSLVALDSPQETQYF.

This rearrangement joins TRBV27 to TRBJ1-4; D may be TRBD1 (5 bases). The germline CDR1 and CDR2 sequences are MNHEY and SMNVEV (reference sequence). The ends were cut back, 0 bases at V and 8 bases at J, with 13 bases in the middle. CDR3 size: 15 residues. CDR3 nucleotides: TGTGCCAGCAGTTTATCACGGGGGGATAAGGAAAAACTGTTTTTT. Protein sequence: CASSLSRGDKEKLFF.